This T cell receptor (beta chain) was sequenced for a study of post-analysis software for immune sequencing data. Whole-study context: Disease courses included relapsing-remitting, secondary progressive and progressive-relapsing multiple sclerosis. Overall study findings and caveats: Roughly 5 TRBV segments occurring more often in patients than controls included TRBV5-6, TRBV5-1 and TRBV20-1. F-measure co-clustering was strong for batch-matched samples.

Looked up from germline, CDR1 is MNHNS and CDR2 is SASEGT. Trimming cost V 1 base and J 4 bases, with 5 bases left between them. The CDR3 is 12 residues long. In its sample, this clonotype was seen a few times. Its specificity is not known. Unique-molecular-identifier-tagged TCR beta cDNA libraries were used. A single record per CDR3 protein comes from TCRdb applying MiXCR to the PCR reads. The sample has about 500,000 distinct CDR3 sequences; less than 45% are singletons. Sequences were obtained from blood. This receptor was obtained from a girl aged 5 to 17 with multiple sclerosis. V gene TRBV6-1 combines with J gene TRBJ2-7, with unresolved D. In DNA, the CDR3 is TGTGCCAGCAGTGAAGGATTTTACGAGCAGTACTTC. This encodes CASSEGFYEQYF.